The 20 T cell receptor beta chains below come from one sample, sequenced in a study of shared clonotypes between healthy human individuals. Sequencing was performed with immunoSEQ multiplex PCR; in TCRdb, only in-frame clones are kept and a portion is missing. The sample yields 2 million to 2.5 million clones, over 90% seen once. The sequenced sample was naive CD4+ T cells from PBMCs. Subset defined: CD45RA+ positively selected. The receptors were sampled from a man younger than 35 in good health. Some clones in this sample may be carry-over from other donors' samples.

V is TRBV7-3 and J is TRBJ2-3, with 13 nucleotides matching TRBD2. Germline V gene data show CDR1 as SGHTA and CDR2 as FQGTGA. V lost 5 bases and J lost 6; bases outside the gene matches: 5. The CDR3 has 15 amino acids. This chain's CDR3 is CASSRGLAGSDTQYF. CDR3 coding DNA: TGTGCCAGCAGCCGGGGACTAGCGGGATCGGATACGCAGTATTTT.

The rearrangement uses TRBV20-1 and TRBJ2-7; a possible D gene is TRBD1 (6 bases). The CDR3 has 11 residues. Germline CDR1 is DFQATT and CDR2 is SNEGSKA (reference sequence). Deletions cut 8 bases from V and 5 bases from J, with 13 bases between. The CDR3 sequence is CSSYRVHEQYF. CDR3 coding DNA: TGCAGTTCGTACAGGGTCCACGAGCAGTACTTC.

The chain employs TRBV29-1 and TRBJ2-5, with TRBD1 identical over 7 bases. V lost 0 bases to trimming and J lost 13 bases; unmatched junction nucleotides: 14. CDR1 is SQVTM and CDR2 is ANQGSEA in the germline V gene. The CDR3 consists of 14 residues. CDR3 DNA: TGCAGCGTTGAAGATCAAACAGGGGCAGGGAGAAGGTACTTC. Its translation is CSVEDQTGAGRRYF.

This chain links TRBV5-6 with TRBJ2-7, with 10 bases identical to TRBD2. This CDR3 contains 16 residues. Germline CDR1 reads SGHDT; CDR2 reads YYEEEE. J gave up 6 bases and V 0 bases, and 9 bases lay outside the gene matches. CDR3 loop: CASSLASASGRGEQYF. The CDR3 nucleotides are TGTGCCAGCAGCTTGGCCAGCGCTAGCGGGAGAGGCGAGCAGTACTTC.

V usage is TRBV5-1 and J usage is TRBJ2-2; D call uncertain. Trimming took off 3 bases at V and 6 bases at J, with 6 bases between the two ends. This CDR3 has 12 amino acids. Germline V gene lookup returns CDR1 SGHRS and CDR2 YFSETQ. The CDR3 nucleotides read TGCGCCAGCAGCTACTATCCCGGGGAGCTGTTTTTT. Protein sequence: CASSYYPGELFF.

The rearrangement uses TRBV9 and TRBJ2-7, with 11 bases fitting TRBD2. This CDR3 has 17 amino acids. From germline, CDR1 is SGDLS and CDR2 YYNGEE. V trimming: 4 bases; J trimming: 6 bases; junction bases outside the gene matches: 15. CDR3 loop: CASSPFPTSGIVSEQYF. The CDR3 nucleotides are TGTGCCAGCAGCCCCTTTCCGACTAGCGGGATCGTGTCCGAGCAGTACTTC.

J is TRBJ1-3 and V is TRBV25-1; D may be TRBD1 (5 bases). The CDR3 covers 14 residues. Between the trimmed V and J ends, which lost 3 bases and 4 bases, there was a span of 10 bases. Germline-derived CDR1 and CDR2 are MGHDK and SYGVNS. CDR3 loop: CASSERGAGNTIYF. Written as DNA, the CDR3 is TGTGCCAGCAGTGAGCGAGGGGCAGGAAACACCATATATTTT.

J is TRBJ2-7 and V is TRBV27; 10 nucleotides align to TRBD2. Unmatched junction bases numbered 11, after V lost 4 bases and J lost 2 bases. The CDR3 is 17 amino acids. The germline gives CDR1 MNHEY, CDR2 SMNVEV (reference sequence). CDR3 loop: CASSWSLASGRAYEQYF. For the CDR3, the DNA is TGTGCCAGCAGTTGGTCTCTCGCTAGCGGGAGAGCCTACGAGCAGTACTTC.

CDR3 nucleotides: TGTGCCACCAGCAGAGGGCTAGACTCCTACAATGAGCAGTTCTTC. The encoded protein is CATSRGLDSYNEQFF. J is TRBJ2-1 and V is TRBV15; D call uncertain. V was pared by 1 base and J by 0 bases, with 7 bases between. This CDR3 is 15 amino acids long. The germline V gene has CDR1 LNHNV and CDR2 YYDKDF (reference sequence).

The CDR3, as DNA: TGCGCCAGCAGCTTGGTACAGGGGGCCAACGAGCAGTACTTC. This codes for CASSLVQGANEQYF. The chain carries TRBV5-1 and TRBJ2-7; 9 nucleotides agree with TRBD1. Per the germline V gene, CDR1 is SGHRS and CDR2 is YFSETQ. With V trimmed by 0 bases and J by 5 bases, 3 bases remained unmatched. CDR3 size: 14 residues.

V gene TRBV2 combines with J gene TRBJ2-5; D remains unclear. V lost 5 bases to trimming and J lost 1 base, with 14 bases between them. This CDR3 is built from 15 residues. Germline lookup yields CDR1 SNHLY and CDR2 FYNNEI. The CDR3 DNA is TGTGCCAGCAGTCCAGGTGGGTCCCTCCAAGAGACCCAGTACTTC. It specifies CASSPGGSLQETQYF.

The chain carries TRBV7-2 and TRBJ2-3; weak D call: TRBD2 (5 bases). From germline, CDR1 is SGHTA and CDR2 FQGNSA. With 8 bases removed from V and 2 bases from J, the gap between germline ends came to 14 bases. The CDR3 covers 14 residues. The CDR3 here is CASLPGSLTDTQYF. CDR3 sequence (DNA): TGTGCCAGCCTACCGGGGTCGCTCACAGATACGCAGTATTTT.

The chain is built from TRBV6-5 and TRBJ2-1; D unclear. The CDR3 has 15 residues. V lost 1 base and J lost 4, with 11 bases in between. Germline V gene data show CDR1 as MNHEY and CDR2 as SVGAGI. The CDR3 reads CASSYLGGTYNEQFF. CDR3 coding DNA: TGTGCCAGCAGTTACTTGGGCGGAACTTACAATGAGCAGTTCTTC.

The chain uses TRBV5-1 and TRBJ2-7; 12 bases map to TRBD1. V lost 4 bases, J lost 5 bases, and 7 bases stayed unmatched. This CDR3 region has 15 residues. CDR1 is SGHRS, CDR2 YFSETQ, per germline. The CDR3 DNA sequence: TGCGCCAGCAGCGGCGGGACAGGGGGCAAGCACGAGCAGTACTTC. Translated, it gives CASSGGTGGKHEQYF.

The rearrangement uses TRBV7-9 and TRBJ1-3; 8 positions match TRBD1. The V and J ends lost 2 bases and 7 bases, in that order; junction bases with no gene match: 1. Germline V lookup: CDR1 SEHNR, CDR2 FQNEAQ (reference sequence). This CDR3 region has 13 residues. The CDR3 sequence: CASSLPGGNTIYF. In DNA form, the CDR3 reads TGTGCCAGCAGCTTACCAGGGGGCAACACCATATATTTT.

The chain uses TRBV7-9 and TRBJ2-5; 8 bases match TRBD1. Germline CDR1 is SEHNR and CDR2 is FQNEAQ (reference sequence). J lost 6 bases, V lost 4 bases, and 13 bases had no gene match. This CDR3 is 16 amino acids long. DNA for the CDR3: TGTGCCAGCAGCTCCGACAGGGGAGACGGAGGAAAGACCCAGTACTTC. It is translated as CASSSDRGDGGKTQYF. Filled out from reference TRBV7-9 and TRBJ2-5, the complete variable domain reads DTGVSQNPRHKITKRGQNVTFRCDPISEHNRLYWYRQTLGQGPEFLTYFQNEAQLEKSRLLSDRFSAERPKGSFSTLEIQRTEQGDSAMYLCASSSDRGDGGKTQYFGPGTRLLVL.

A few counts support this clone. The genes are TRBV5-4 and TRBJ2-5; 10 positions agree with TRBD1. The germline CDR1 and CDR2 sequences are SGHNT and YYREEE (reference sequence). The J segment lost 5 bases and the V segment lost 3 bases, leaving 7 bases of the junction unmatched. The CDR3 is made up of 15 amino acids. The CDR3 here is CASSSMTGGRETQYF. CDR3 nucleotide sequence: TGTGCCAGCAGCTCAATGACAGGGGGCAGGGAGACCCAGTACTTC.

CDR3 protein: CASSLVSTGPNEKLFF. The CDR3 DNA reads as TGCGCCAGCAGCTTGGTATCGACAGGGCCTAATGAAAAACTGTTTTTT. The chain carries TRBV5-1 and TRBJ1-4, with 7 bases aligning to TRBD1. CDR1 is SGHRS, CDR2 YFSETQ, per germline. J gave up 3 bases and V 0 bases, and 5 bases lay outside the gene matches. The CDR3 length is 16 residues.

The V call is TRBV28, the J call TRBJ2-1; D is perhaps TRBD2 (6 bases). Trimming removed 5 bases at V and 8 bases at J, with 19 bases between. Germline CDR1 and CDR2: MDHEN and SYDVKM. This CDR3 comprises 15 residues. The CDR3 DNA sequence: TGTGCCAGCAGTCCCGGGACCCCGGAGGGTGATGAGCAGTTCTTC. Its translation is CASSPGTPEGDEQFF.

The CDR3 protein is CASSLYPGQGKTRKAFF. The CDR3 nucleotides read TGTGCCAGCAGTTTATACCCGGGACAGGGAAAGACTCGGAAAGCTTTCTTT. V usage is TRBV27 and J usage is TRBJ1-1; 9 nucleotides line up with TRBD1. V shed 1 base, J shed 9 bases, and the junction held 15 bases outside the gene matches. The CDR3 covers 17 residues. Germline CDR1 and CDR2: MNHEY and SMNVEV (reference sequence).